This paragraph covers one T cell receptor (beta chain) sequence. Antigen: not known. This sample is part of a study of blood T cells in healthy people across ages. Points from the study as a whole: Per million T cells, TCR beta diversity dropped roughly linearly as age increased. From one million sequenced T cells, diversity estimates were lower bounds.

This CDR3 region has 15 residues. The germline CDR1 and CDR2 sequences are SGHRS and YFSETQ. V was trimmed by 0 bases and J by 2 bases, leaving 9 bases between them. Then a second PCR, running about 7 to 11 cycles, was carried out with a sample-barcoded 5' primer and a J-beta primer mix. TCRdb redid the calling of the 5' RACE reads with MiXCR, one entry per CDR3 protein. The table lists 1.8 million or so distinct CDR3 sequences, around 42% of them singletons. Sequenced input: blood. This receptor was taken from a human donor in good health. This rearrangement joins TRBV5-1 to TRBJ2-1; D not certain. This CDR3 is CASSLGTVTYNEQFF. CDR3 nucleotide sequence: TGCGCCAGCAGCTTGGGGACGGTTACCTACAATGAGCAGTTCTTC.